This T cell receptor beta chain was retrieved from a study of control samples from healthy donors and cancer patients. The assay was immunoSEQ multiplex PCR, and TCRdb's table has in-frame clones only and misses some. The sample lists 55,000 to 65,000 clones; around 87% were seen once. In this sample, this clone turned up a few times. Per the germline V gene, CDR1 is MDHEN and CDR2 is SYDVKM. The CDR3 covers 15 residues. Trimming removed 7 bases at V and 0 bases at J, with 15 bases between. V is TRBV28 and J is TRBJ1-1; D is possibly TRBD1 (6 bases). The material sequenced was PBMCs. The source is a woman in her fifties or sixties with lung cancer. CDR3 sequence reads: CASTEFQGMNTEAFF. As DNA, the CDR3 is TGTGCCAGCACCGAATTCCAGGGGATGAACACTGAAGCTTTCTTT.